This T cell receptor (beta chain) is drawn from a study of cytomegalovirus exposure and HLA in healthy donors. Study-wide results and limits: Looking again later, the authors saw that most CMV-associated TCR beta chains seemed HLA-restricted.

Germline V gives CDR1 SGHDT, CDR2 YYEEEE. The germline V and J ends were trimmed by 1 base and 1 base, with 14 bases remaining between them. This CDR3 is 16 amino acids long. The study ran its PCR with 60 Vbeta and 13 Jbeta primers. Sequencing used immunoSEQ multiplex PCR; TCRdb keeps in-frame clones, though not all of them. The sample has under 200,000 clones, roughly 80% seen once. A few counts support this clone. What it recognizes is unknown. J is TRBJ2-5 and V is TRBV5-6, with a tentative D call TRBD2 (7 bases). This receptor was identified in a man aged 25-40 years in good health and CMV-seropositive. Sequencing was performed on PBMCs. Here the CDR3 reads CASSLPRGGAQETQYF. The CDR3 coding sequence is TGTGCCAGCAGCTTGCCCCGTGGGGGGGCCCAAGAGACCCAGTACTTC.